One sample yielded the 4 T cell receptor beta chains listed below, sequenced in a study of CD8+CD57+ T cells in acquired aplastic anemia. Both TCR beta VDJ combination and CDR3 sequence profiling were carried out. Genomic DNA was the template for this profiling. TCRdb re-analysed the reads in MiXCR, keeping a single row per CDR3 protein. The sample includes roughly 200,000 distinct CDR3 sequences, approximately 57% of them seen just once. The specimen was sorted CD4+, CD8+, or CD8+CD57+ T cells (not recorded which) from PBMCs. The receptor set was obtained from a human donor in good health.

Many counts were recorded for this clonotype. The chain couples TRBV19 to TRBJ2-1, with 7 bases identical to TRBD2. Germline V CDR1 and CDR2: LNHDA, SQIVND (reference sequence). CDR3 length: 15 amino acids. The ends lost 5 bases at V and 0 bases at J; junction bases unmatched: 4. CDR3: CASSGVAGSYNEQFF. The CDR3 nucleotides are TGTGCCAGTAGTGGAGTAGCGGGCTCCTACAATGAGCAGTTCTTC.

There are a few counts of this clonotype. The CDR3 spells CASSQTSGGFNEQFF. CDR3 sequence (DNA): TGTGCCAGCAGCCAAACTAGCGGGGGGTTCAATGAGCAGTTCTTC. The chain carries TRBV7-9 and TRBJ2-1, with 12 bases aligning to TRBD2. Germline V CDR1 and CDR2: SEHNR, FQNEAQ (reference sequence). This CDR3 has 15 amino acids. The V segment lost 5 bases and the J segment 6 bases; nucleotides outside the gene matches: 5.

This clonotype was picked up one time. The chain links TRBV6-4 to TRBJ2-3, with TRBD2 matching 8 bases. There are 19 residues in the CDR3. The V segment lost 0 bases and the J segment 5 bases; nucleotides outside the gene matches: 16. Germline V lookup: CDR1 MRHNA, CDR2 SNTAGT. CDR3 in DNA: TGTGCCAGCAGTGACTCAGGGAAATTCGGGCGGGGGGCCCTAGATACGCAGTATTTT. Protein sequence: CASSDSGKFGRGALDTQYF.

For the CDR3, the DNA is TGTGCCAGTAGTATGGGGCTTATGGAGACCCAGTACTTC. Translating gives CASSMGLMETQYF. This chain joins TRBV19 and TRBJ2-5, with a tentative D call TRBD1 (5 bases). The V end lost 3 bases, the J end lost 5 bases, and 10 bases lay between the germline ends. Germline-derived CDR1 and CDR2 are LNHDA and SQIVND (reference sequence). This CDR3 contains 13 residues. The variable domain in full, completed from reference TRBV19 and TRBJ2-5, reads DGGITQSPKYLFRKEGQNVTLSCEQNLNHDAMYWYRQDPGQGLRLIYYSQIVNDFQKGDIAEGYSVSREKKESFPLTVTSAQKNPTAFYLCASSMGLMETQYFGPGTRLLVL.